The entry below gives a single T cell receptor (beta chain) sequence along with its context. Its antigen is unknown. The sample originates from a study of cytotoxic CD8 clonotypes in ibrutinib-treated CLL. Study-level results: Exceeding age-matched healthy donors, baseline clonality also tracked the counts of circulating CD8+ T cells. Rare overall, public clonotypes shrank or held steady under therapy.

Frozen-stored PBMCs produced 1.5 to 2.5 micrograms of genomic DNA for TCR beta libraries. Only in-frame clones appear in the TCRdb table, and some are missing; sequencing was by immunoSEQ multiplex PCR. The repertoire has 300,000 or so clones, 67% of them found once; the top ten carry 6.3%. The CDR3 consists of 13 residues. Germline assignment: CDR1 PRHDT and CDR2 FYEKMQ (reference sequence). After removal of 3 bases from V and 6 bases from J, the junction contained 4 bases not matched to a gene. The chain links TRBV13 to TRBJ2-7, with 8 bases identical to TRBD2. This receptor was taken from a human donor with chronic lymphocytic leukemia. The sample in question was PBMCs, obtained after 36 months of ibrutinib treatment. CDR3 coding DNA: TGTGCCAGCAGCTTCGGGGGGGCGACCGAGCAGTACTTC. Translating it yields CASSFGGATEQYF.